The rows below give T cell receptor beta chains drawn from one sample of a study of blood T cells in healthy people across ages. TCRdb used MiXCR to reprocess the 5' RACE reads, holding one entry per CDR3 protein. Of 1,100,000 or so distinct CDR3 sequences detected, around 45% appear once; the ten largest clones hold under 20%. The sequenced sample was blood. The receptors were sampled from a woman aged 55-75 years in good health. The conserved cysteine and the conserved F or W are not part of the CDR3 here. The D gene is left open where the match is weak.

. | TRBJ2-7 | TRBV5-1 | ASSLDRSYEQY
. | TRBJ2-5 | TRBV12-3/TRBV12-4 | ASSLVGVETQY
. | TRBJ1-2 | TRBV20-1 | SASTGNYGYT
. | TRBJ2-7 | TRBV7-8 | ASSLVTLGETGQY
TRBD1 | TRBJ1-2 | TRBV27 | ASSGTGFRAGYT
. | TRBJ2-3 | TRBV28 | ASSLTQPDTQY
TRBD2 | TRBJ2-7 | TRBV14 | ASSQAIGLAGGISHEQY
. | TRBJ1-2 | TRBV30 | AWAADADYGYT
. | TRBJ2-5 | TRBV20-1 | SASSGGLGGETQY
TRBD1 | TRBJ1-3 | TRBV6-5 | ARRPGQGVTTIY
TRBD2 | TRBJ2-7 | TRBV20-1 | SARGLANSYEQY
. | . | TRBV18 | ASSRTSSHEQY
. | TRBJ1-2 | TRBV5-4 | ASSFGAASNYGYT
. | TRBJ2-4 | TRBV15 | ATSTGGKNIQY
. | TRBJ2-5 | TRBV29-1 | SVLRDNQETQY
TRBD1 | TRBJ2-3 | TRBV6-2/TRBV6-3 | ASKPLRDRGTDTQY
. | TRBJ2-3 | TRBV11-2 | ASSLPARLVDTDTQY
. | TRBJ2-5 | TRBV11-1 | ASSLTLASETQY
TRBD2 | TRBJ2-6 | TRBV9 | ASSPRLAHSGANVLT
. | TRBJ2-7 | TRBV2 | ASSAKGRSSYEQY
TRBD1 | TRBJ1-1 | TRBV12-3/TRBV12-4 | ASSLPGGGTEAF
. | TRBJ2-1 | TRBV4-1 | ASSPDGVLSSYNEQF
TRBD1 | TRBJ2-7 | TRBV3-1 | ASSPLRGPEQY
. | TRBJ2-5 | TRBV2 | ASLTGTQY
TRBD2 | TRBJ2-7 | TRBV11-2 | ASSFTSGTYEQY
. | TRBJ1-2 | TRBV7-8 | ASSLAKGPINYGYT
. | TRBJ2-1 | TRBV6-6 | ASSYSVTDPEQF
TRBD1 | TRBJ2-3 | TRBV19 | ASRRTGTGGADTQY
TRBD1 | TRBJ2-5 | TRBV6-5 | ASSFSRDSQRETQY
TRBD1 | TRBJ1-2 | TRBV28 | ASRSGTGKTTNYGYT
. | TRBJ1-1 | TRBV10-3 | AISEDSGTEAF
TRBD1 | TRBJ1-1 | TRBV10-3 | AISEWQGAGTEAF
TRBD2 | TRBJ2-1 | TRBV14 | ASSPSPAGGSNEQF
TRBD1 | . | TRBV6-6 | ASRRTGGMYEQY
. | TRBJ1-5 | TRBV14 | ASSQGRGPNQPQH
. | TRBJ2-3 | TRBV13 | ASSSTGMGADTQY
. | TRBJ1-5 | TRBV5-4 | ASSLEPDQPQH
. | TRBJ2-5 | TRBV12-3/TRBV12-4 | ASSLRPGAFQETQY
. | TRBJ1-2 | TRBV20-1 | SADDLTGYGYT
TRBD1 | TRBJ2-7 | TRBV6-6 | ASRSMGQSEYEQY
TRBD2 | TRBJ2-1 | TRBV11-2 | ASSLAPRGRDSNEQF
. | . | TRBV3-1 | ASSRGAVETQY
TRBD2 | TRBJ2-5 | TRBV15 | ATSRDLTSGNQETQY
TRBD1 | TRBJ2-5 | TRBV5-1 | ASSGGQGETQY
. | TRBJ1-2 | TRBV13 | ASSLVIGGTEVSQDYGYT
TRBD1 | TRBJ1-4 | TRBV5-1 | ASSTNRGPNEKLF
TRBD1 | TRBJ1-5 | TRBV6-6 | ASSYLGQDSNQPQH
TRBD2 | TRBJ2-5 | TRBV29-1 | SVGLAVETQY
. | TRBJ2-5 | TRBV6-6 | VSSPRGVETQY
. | TRBJ2-1 | TRBV10-3 | AITRENYNEQF
TRBD2 | TRBJ2-1 | TRBV2 | ASSENALGGEQF
. | TRBJ2-5 | TRBV12-3/TRBV12-4 | ASTKSAPYQETQY
. | TRBJ2-7 | TRBV25-1 | ASSHRRTVQQY
TRBD1 | TRBJ2-7 | TRBV6-5 | ASSDDRGSKYEQY
. | TRBJ2-7 | TRBV12-3/TRBV12-4 | ASSLQQTYEQY
. | TRBJ1-1 | TRBV6-5 | ASSYSNGITEAF
TRBD2 | TRBJ2-1 | TRBV12-3/TRBV12-4 | ASSSLDPGLAGIVGEQF
TRBD2 | . | TRBV20-1 | SAASGRAYNEQY
. | TRBJ2-7 | TRBV6-5 | ASWGSPLYEQY